The next 27 T cell receptor beta chains were all read from a single sample in a study of cytomegalovirus exposure and HLA in healthy donors. The data were produced by immunoSEQ multiplex PCR, yet TCRdb's version contains in-frame clones alone and is incomplete. Seen here are about 120,000 clones, more than 75% observed once, and the top ten hold approximately 1.4%. Sequencing was done on a sample of PBMCs. These receptors were obtained from a woman aged 25 to 39 in good health and CMV-seropositive.

V is TRBV15 and J is TRBJ1-4; 11 nucleotides align to TRBD1. The V segment lost 5 bases and the J segment 5 bases; nucleotides outside the gene matches: 4. The germline V gene encodes CDR1 LNHNV and CDR2 YYDKDF (reference sequence). The CDR3 runs 15 residues. The CDR3 bases are TGTGCCACCAGCGACCGGGACAGGGGGAATGAAAAACTGTTTTTT. It translates to CATSDRDRGNEKLFF.

This chain joins TRBV19 and TRBJ2-2; TRBD1 matches at 10 bases. V lost 5 bases, J lost 5 bases, and 5 bases stayed unmatched. The CDR3 covers 15 residues. Germline loops: CDR1 LNHDA, CDR2 SQIVND (reference sequence). The CDR3 here is CASSPEDRGTGELFF. Written as DNA, the CDR3 is TGTGCCAGTAGTCCAGAGGACAGGGGGACCGGGGAGCTGTTTTTT. Full variable domain (remainder filled in from reference TRBV19 and TRBJ2-2): DGGITQSPKYLFRKEGQNVTLSCEQNLNHDAMYWYRQDPGQGLRLIYYSQIVNDFQKGDIAEGYSVSREKKESFPLTVTSAQKNPTAFYLCASSPEDRGTGELFFGEGSRLTVL.

J is TRBJ2-6 and V is TRBV5-6; D is undetermined. This CDR3 is built from 14 residues. V lost 1 base and J 0 bases, leaving 2 bases between the germline ends. Germline V lookup: CDR1 SGHDT, CDR2 YYEEEE. DNA for the CDR3: TGTGCCAGCAGCTTGCTCTCTGGGGCCAACGTCCTGACTTTC. Its translation: CASSLLSGANVLTF.

The chain couples TRBV5-4 to TRBJ2-5; 8 positions agree with TRBD2. This CDR3 has 15 amino acids. Trimming at V came to 3 bases and at J to 5 bases, leaving 9 bases not matched to a gene. Germline V gene sequence: CDR1 SGHNT, CDR2 YYREEE (reference sequence). CDR3 bases: TGTGCCAGCAGCTGGCCGGGGGGGGGCCGGGAGACCCAGTACTTC. This codes for CASSWPGGGRETQYF.

V usage is TRBV9 and J usage is TRBJ1-6; D gene uncertain. Germline V gene sequence: CDR1 SGDLS, CDR2 YYNGEE. This CDR3 has 13 residues. V dropped 4 bases and J dropped 8 bases, with 10 bases sitting between them. This chain's CDR3 is CASSTRSDSPLHF. Here the CDR3 DNA reads TGTGCCAGCAGCACCCGTTCGGATTCACCCCTCCACTTT.

This clone was seen a single time. The J gene is TRBJ1-6, the V gene TRBV6-5; TRBD1 matches 9 bases. V shed 8 bases, J shed 8 bases, and the junction held 4 bases outside the gene matches. This CDR3 region has 13 residues. CDR1 MNHEY and CDR2 SVGAGI come from the germline V gene. The CDR3 DNA sequence: TGTGCCAGCGGTCGGGACAGGGATTCACCCCTCCACTTT. It translates to CASGRDRDSPLHF.

This chain's CDR3 is CSVRKGTSYEQYF. DNA for the CDR3: TGCAGCGTCCGAAAAGGGACATCCTACGAGCAGTACTTC. This chain connects TRBV29-1 to TRBJ2-7, with D possibly matching TRBD1 (6 bases). The CDR3 is 13 amino acids. CDR1 is SQVTM and CDR2 is ANQGSEA in the germline V gene. Trimming shortened V by 6 bases and J by 1 base, and 13 bases separated the two germline ends.

The rearrangement uses TRBV5-6 and TRBJ2-1; 7 nucleotides line up with TRBD2. The V gene's germline CDR1 is SGHDT and CDR2 YYEEEE. This CDR3 contains 14 residues. The V segment lost 5 bases and the J segment 2 bases; nucleotides outside the gene matches: 4. CDR3 in amino acids: CASSPGTTYNEQFF. CDR3 DNA sequence: TGTGCCAGCAGTCCCGGGACTACCTACAATGAGCAGTTCTTC.

This chain uses TRBV28 with TRBJ1-2, with D possibly matching TRBD1 (6 bases). V was cut by 7 bases and J by 2 bases, with 14 bases left in between. CDR1 and CDR2 from the germline V gene are MDHEN and SYDVKM. The CDR3 covers 14 residues. CDR3 sequence reads: CASTQIQGNYGYTF. CDR3 DNA sequence: TGTGCCAGCACCCAAATCCAGGGGAACTATGGCTACACCTTC.

This rearrangement joins TRBV7-2 to TRBJ2-7; a possible D gene is TRBD1 (6 bases). Germline-derived CDR1 and CDR2 are SGHTA and FQGNSA. The V end lost 5 bases, the J end lost 0 bases, and 17 bases lay between the germline ends. The CDR3 extends over 16 amino acids. As DNA, the CDR3 is TGTGCCAGCAGCATTGACTCCGGGACACTCTCCTACGAGCAGTACTTC. Residues: CASSIDSGTLSYEQYF.

The chain is built from TRBV6-6 and TRBJ2-7; D is possibly TRBD1 (6 bases). V lost 5 bases and J lost 5, with 10 bases in between. This CDR3 comprises 12 residues. The germline V gene has CDR1 MNHNY and CDR2 SVGAGI (reference sequence). The DNA of the CDR3 is TGTGCCAGCAGTCTACAGGGTGACGAGCAGTACTTC. It is translated as CASSLQGDEQYF.

The chain combines TRBV14 with TRBJ1-5; the D gene is possibly TRBD1 (5 bases). CDR1 SGHDN and CDR2 FVKESK come from the germline V gene. Trimming pared 2 bases from V and 3 bases from J, leaving 8 bases between. The CDR3 has 14 amino acids. The CDR3 loop reads CASSQQGDNQPQHF. In DNA, the CDR3 is TGTGCCAGCAGCCAACAAGGGGACAATCAGCCCCAGCATTTT.

The chain couples TRBV11-3 to TRBJ2-3, with TRBD2 matching 12 bases. This CDR3 contains 19 residues. Germline loops: CDR1 SGHNT, CDR2 YENEEA. J lost 1 base, V lost 1 base, and 9 bases had no gene match. The DNA of the CDR3 is TGTGCCAGCAGCTTAGGGGTGACTAGCGGGAGTGGTGGCACAGATACGCAGTATTTT. Its translation is CASSLGVTSGSGGTDTQYF.

The chain uses TRBV6-6 and TRBJ1-4; TRBD1 is a possible D gene (6 bases). Deletions cut 5 bases from V and 4 bases from J, with 11 bases between. From germline, CDR1 is MNHNY and CDR2 SVGAGI (reference sequence). The CDR3 consists of 14 residues. The CDR3 DNA reads as TGTGCCAGCAGTAGGACAGTTAGTAATGAAAAACTGTTTTTT. Translating it yields CASSRTVSNEKLFF.

As regards this clone: Germline and junction disagree at one end, which may indicate a read error. The chain employs TRBV29-1 and TRBJ2-3; the match to TRBD2 covers 8 bases. Germline CDR1 reads SQVTM; CDR2 reads ANQGSEA. The CDR3 has 14 residues. The CDR3 DNA reads as TGCAGCGTCGAAGGGGCGGGAGGTCCAGATACGCAGTATTTT. Its translation is CSVEGAGGPDTQYF.

The V and J genes are TRBV19 and TRBJ1-2; 8 bases line up with TRBD1. The ends lost 5 bases at V and 8 bases at J; junction bases unmatched: 7. The CDR3 consists of 13 residues. Germline values: CDR1 LNHDA, CDR2 SQIVND (reference sequence). Written as DNA, the CDR3 is TGTGCCAGTAGTCTCTCCGGGACAGGAGGCTACACCTTC. Protein product: CASSLSGTGGYTF.

This sequence joins TRBV10-2 and TRBJ1-1; tentative D call: TRBD1 (5 bases). Trimming removed 2 bases from V and 4 bases from J, with 20 bases in between. The CDR3 is 17 residues long. Germline-derived CDR1 and CDR2 are WSHSY and SAAADI. CDR3 nucleotide sequence: TGCGCCAGCAGTGAGCGGCGACAGACGACCATTACCACTGAAGCTTTCTTT. This encodes CASSERRQTTITTEAFF.

The rearrangement joins TRBV5-1 to TRBJ1-3; D is possibly TRBD1 (6 bases). V was clipped by 5 bases and J by 0 bases, with 9 bases between them. The germline CDR1 and CDR2 sequences are SGHRS and YFSETQ. This CDR3 is built from 14 residues. The CDR3: CASRPDSSGNTIYF. CDR3 in DNA: TGCGCCAGCAGGCCGGACAGCTCTGGAAACACCATATATTTT.

The chain joins TRBV5-1 to TRBJ2-3; D is uncertain. V was shortened by 0 bases and J by 6 bases, with 8 bases between the two germline ends. The V gene's germline CDR1 is SGHRS and CDR2 YFSETQ. The CDR3 runs 13 residues. This CDR3 is CASSLDLQDTQYF. CDR3 nucleotide sequence: TGCGCCAGCAGCTTGGACCTACAGGATACGCAGTATTTT.

The chain uses TRBV19 and TRBJ1-1; TRBD1 matches at 9 bases. After removal of 6 bases from V and 3 bases from J, the junction contained 8 bases not matched to a gene. This CDR3 has 15 amino acids. Per germline, CDR1 LNHDA and CDR2 SQIVND (reference sequence). The CDR3 DNA follows: TGTGCCAGTAGCCCACAGGGGGCTGGGGACACTGAAGCTTTCTTT. Amino acids: CASSPQGAGDTEAFF.

The V call is TRBV10-3, the J call TRBJ1-2; 8 nucleotides agree with TRBD1. The CDR3 is 13 residues long. In germline, CDR1 is ENHRY, CDR2 SYGVKD. V trimming: 10 bases; J trimming: 1 base; junction bases outside the gene matches: 5. The CDR3 DNA sequence: TGTGCCACGACAGGGGAACTTAACTATGGCTACACCTTC. Amino acid sequence: CATTGELNYGYTF.

This clone has just one count. The chain combines TRBV7-3 with TRBJ2-1; 7 positions agree with TRBD2. Trimming cost V 5 bases and J 2 bases; bases outside gene matches: 6. The CDR3 consists of 15 residues. Germline V gene data show CDR1 as SGHTA and CDR2 as FQGTGA. CDR3 sequence reads: CASSPERGTYNEQFF. The CDR3 DNA follows: TGTGCCAGCAGCCCCGAGCGGGGAACCTACAATGAGCAGTTCTTC.

The CDR3 protein is CASSTLPGGETQYF. The CDR3 DNA is TGTGCCAGCAGTACTTTGCCGGGGGGTGAGACCCAGTACTTC. The J gene is TRBJ2-5, the V gene TRBV6-5; 7 nucleotides align to TRBD2. Trimming removed 5 bases from V and 5 bases from J; junction bases left unmatched: 8. CDR3 length equals 14 residues. The germline V gene encodes CDR1 MNHEY and CDR2 SVGAGI.

V is TRBV5-6 and J is TRBJ2-5, with 7 bases aligning to TRBD1. V trimming: 3 bases; J trimming: 5 bases; junction bases outside the gene matches: 7. Germline loops: CDR1 SGHDT, CDR2 YYEEEE. The CDR3 loop spans 14 amino acids. CDR3 residues: CASSSATGLETQYF. The DNA for the CDR3 is TGTGCCAGCAGCTCCGCGACAGGGTTGGAGACCCAGTACTTC.

The chain links TRBV2 to TRBJ2-3; TRBD1 is a possible D gene (6 bases). V lost 3 bases and J 5 bases, leaving 9 bases between the germline ends. Germline V gene data show CDR1 as SNHLY and CDR2 as FYNNEI. This CDR3 has 13 amino acids. The CDR3 DNA sequence: TGTGCCAGCAGTGAGATGACAGGAGATACGCAGTATTTT. Amino acids: CASSEMTGDTQYF.

Note on this clone: The sample has other DNA sequences that encode this CDR3 too. The chain employs TRBV7-9 and TRBJ1-1; the D is unclear. V gave up 2 bases and J gave up 2 bases, with 6 bases separating them. The CDR3 runs to 13 residues. Per the germline V gene, CDR1 is SEHNR and CDR2 is FQNEAQ (reference sequence). The CDR3 DNA follows: TGTGCCAGCAGCTTACAGGAAAACACTGAAGCTTTCTTT. Translating it yields CASSLQENTEAFF.

The gene calls are TRBV7-6 and TRBJ2-1; TRBD2 is a possible D gene (6 bases). Trimming cost V 4 bases and J 1 base, with 11 bases left between them. Germline loops: CDR1 SGHVS, CDR2 FNYEAQ. This CDR3 spans 15 amino acids. The CDR3: CASSSSGGSYNEQFF. DNA for the CDR3: TGTGCCAGCAGCTCGAGCGGAGGGTCCTACAATGAGCAGTTCTTC.